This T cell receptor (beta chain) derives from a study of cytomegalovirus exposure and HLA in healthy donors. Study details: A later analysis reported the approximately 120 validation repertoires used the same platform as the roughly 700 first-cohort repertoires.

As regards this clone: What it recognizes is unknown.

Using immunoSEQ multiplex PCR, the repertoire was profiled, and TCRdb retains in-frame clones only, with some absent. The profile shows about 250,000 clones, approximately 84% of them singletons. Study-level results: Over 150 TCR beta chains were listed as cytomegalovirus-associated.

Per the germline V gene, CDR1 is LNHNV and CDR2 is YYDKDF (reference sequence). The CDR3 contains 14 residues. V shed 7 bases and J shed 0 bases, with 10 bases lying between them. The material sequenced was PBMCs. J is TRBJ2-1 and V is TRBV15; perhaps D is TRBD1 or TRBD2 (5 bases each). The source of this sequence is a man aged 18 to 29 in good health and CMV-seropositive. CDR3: CATNKGSSYNEQFF. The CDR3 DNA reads TGTGCCACCAATAAGGGGAGCTCCTACAATGAGCAGTTCTTC. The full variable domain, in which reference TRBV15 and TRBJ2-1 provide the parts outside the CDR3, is DAMVIQNPRYQVTQFGKPVTLSCSQTLNHNVMYWYQQKSSQAPKLLFHYYDKDFNNEADTPDNFQSRRPNTSFCFLDIRSPGLGDTAMYLCATNKGSSYNEQFFGPGTRLTVL.